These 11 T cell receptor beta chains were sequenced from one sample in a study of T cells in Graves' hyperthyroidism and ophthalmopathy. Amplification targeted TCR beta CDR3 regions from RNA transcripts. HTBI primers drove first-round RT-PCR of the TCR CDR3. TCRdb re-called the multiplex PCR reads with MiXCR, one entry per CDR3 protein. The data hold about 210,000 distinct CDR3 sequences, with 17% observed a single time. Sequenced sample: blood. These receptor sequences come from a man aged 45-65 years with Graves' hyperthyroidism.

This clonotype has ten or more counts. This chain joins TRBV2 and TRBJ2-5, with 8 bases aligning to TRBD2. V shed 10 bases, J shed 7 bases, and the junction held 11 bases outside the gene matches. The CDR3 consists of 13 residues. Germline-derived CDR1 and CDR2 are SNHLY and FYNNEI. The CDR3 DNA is TGTGCCACCAAGCGGGAGAGGTCTGGGACCCAGTACTTC. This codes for CATKRERSGTQYF.

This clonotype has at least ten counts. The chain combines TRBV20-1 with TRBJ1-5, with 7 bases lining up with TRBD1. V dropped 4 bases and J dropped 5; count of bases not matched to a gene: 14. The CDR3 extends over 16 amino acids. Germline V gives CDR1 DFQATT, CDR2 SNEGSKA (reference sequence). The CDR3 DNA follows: TGCAGTGCTACCTCACCGACAGGGATGGAAGATCAGCCCCAGCATTTT. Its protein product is CSATSPTGMEDQPQHF.

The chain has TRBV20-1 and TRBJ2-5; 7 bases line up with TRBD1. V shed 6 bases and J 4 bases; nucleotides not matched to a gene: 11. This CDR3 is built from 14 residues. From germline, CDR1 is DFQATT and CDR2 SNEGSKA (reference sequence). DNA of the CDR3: TGCAGTGCCCACAGGGGCAGCAGGGGAGAGACCCAGTACTTC. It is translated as CSAHRGSRGETQYF.

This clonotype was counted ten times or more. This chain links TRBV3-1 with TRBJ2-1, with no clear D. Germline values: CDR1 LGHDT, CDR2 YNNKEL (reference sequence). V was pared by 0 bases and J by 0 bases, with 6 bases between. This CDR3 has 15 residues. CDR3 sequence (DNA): TGTGCCAGCAGCCAAGAAGACTTCTCCTACAATGAGCAGTTCTTC. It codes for CASSQEDFSYNEQFF.

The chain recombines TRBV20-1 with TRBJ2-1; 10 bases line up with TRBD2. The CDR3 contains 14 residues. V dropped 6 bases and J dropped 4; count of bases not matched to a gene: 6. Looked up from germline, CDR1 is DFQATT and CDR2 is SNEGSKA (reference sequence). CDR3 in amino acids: CSAALAGVYNEQFF. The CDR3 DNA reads TGCAGTGCGGCCCTAGCGGGAGTGTACAATGAGCAGTTCTTC.

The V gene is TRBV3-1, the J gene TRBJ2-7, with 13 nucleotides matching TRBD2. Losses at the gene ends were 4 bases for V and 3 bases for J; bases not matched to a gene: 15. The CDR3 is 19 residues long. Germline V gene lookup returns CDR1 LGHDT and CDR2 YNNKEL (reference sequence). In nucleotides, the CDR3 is TGTGCCAGCAGCCGGAATAACACCGGGACTAGCGGGACTGACTACGAGCAGTACTTC. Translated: CASSRNNTGTSGTDYEQYF.

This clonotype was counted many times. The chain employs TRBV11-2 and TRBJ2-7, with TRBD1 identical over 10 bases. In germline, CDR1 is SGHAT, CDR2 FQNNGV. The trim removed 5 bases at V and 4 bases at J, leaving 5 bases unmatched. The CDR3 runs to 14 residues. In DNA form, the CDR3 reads TGTGCCAGCAGCGCCGGGACAGGGGAATACGAGCAGTACTTC. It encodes CASSAGTGEYEQYF.

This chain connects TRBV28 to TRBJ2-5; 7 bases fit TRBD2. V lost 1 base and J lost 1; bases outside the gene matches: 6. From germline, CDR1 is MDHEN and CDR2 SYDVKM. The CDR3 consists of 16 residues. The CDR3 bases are TGTGCCAGCAGTTTATCTCCGGGAGGCCTCCAAGAGACCCAGTACTTC. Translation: CASSLSPGGLQETQYF.

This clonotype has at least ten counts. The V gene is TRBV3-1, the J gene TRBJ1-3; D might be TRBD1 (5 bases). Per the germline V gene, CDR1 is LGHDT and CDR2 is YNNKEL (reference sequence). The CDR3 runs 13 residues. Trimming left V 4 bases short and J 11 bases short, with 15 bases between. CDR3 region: CASSLGTSSAIYF. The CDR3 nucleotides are TGTGCCAGCAGCCTAGGGACGTCCTCGGCCATATATTTT.

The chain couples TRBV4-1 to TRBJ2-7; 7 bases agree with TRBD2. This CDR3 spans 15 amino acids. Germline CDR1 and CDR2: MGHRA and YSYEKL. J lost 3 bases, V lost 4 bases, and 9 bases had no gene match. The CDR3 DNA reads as TGCGCCAGCAGCCTAGGGACTACCGAAGGCTACGAGCAGTACTTC. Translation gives CASSLGTTEGYEQYF.

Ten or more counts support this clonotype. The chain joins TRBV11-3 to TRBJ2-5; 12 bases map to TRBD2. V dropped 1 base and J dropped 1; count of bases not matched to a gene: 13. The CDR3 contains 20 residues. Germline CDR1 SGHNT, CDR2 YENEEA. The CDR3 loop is CASSLVLPGLAGGVQETQYF. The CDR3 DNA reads TGTGCCAGCAGCTTAGTCCTTCCAGGCCTAGCGGGGGGGGTCCAAGAGACCCAGTACTTC.